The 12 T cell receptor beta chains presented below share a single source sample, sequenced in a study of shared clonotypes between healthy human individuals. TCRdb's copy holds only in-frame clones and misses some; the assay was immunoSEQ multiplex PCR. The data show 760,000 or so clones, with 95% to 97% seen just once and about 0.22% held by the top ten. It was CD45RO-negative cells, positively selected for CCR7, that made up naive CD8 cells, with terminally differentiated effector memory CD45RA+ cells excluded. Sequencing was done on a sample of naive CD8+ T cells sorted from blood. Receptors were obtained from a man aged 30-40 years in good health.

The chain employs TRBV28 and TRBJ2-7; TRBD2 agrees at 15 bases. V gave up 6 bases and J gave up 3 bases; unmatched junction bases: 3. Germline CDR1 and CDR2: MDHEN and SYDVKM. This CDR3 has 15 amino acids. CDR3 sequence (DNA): TGTGCCAGCAGAAGGACTAGCGGGAGGGTCTACGAGCAGTACTTC. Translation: CASRRTSGRVYEQYF.

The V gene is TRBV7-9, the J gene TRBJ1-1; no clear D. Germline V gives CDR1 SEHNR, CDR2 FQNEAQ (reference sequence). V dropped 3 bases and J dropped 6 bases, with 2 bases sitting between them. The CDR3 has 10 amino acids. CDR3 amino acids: CASSFPEAFF. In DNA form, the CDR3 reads TGTGCCAGCAGCTTCCCTGAAGCTTTCTTT.

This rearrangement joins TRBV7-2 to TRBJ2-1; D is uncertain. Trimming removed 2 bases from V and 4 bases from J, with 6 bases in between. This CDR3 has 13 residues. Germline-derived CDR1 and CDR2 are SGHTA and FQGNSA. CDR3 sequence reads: CASSLFSYNEQFF. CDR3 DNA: TGTGCCAGCAGCTTATTTTCGTACAATGAGCAGTTCTTC.

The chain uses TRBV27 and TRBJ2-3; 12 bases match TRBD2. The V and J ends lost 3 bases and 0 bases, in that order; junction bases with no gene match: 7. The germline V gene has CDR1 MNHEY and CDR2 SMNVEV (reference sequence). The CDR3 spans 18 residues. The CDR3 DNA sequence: TGTGCCAGCAGTTTTAGTACCGGGACTAGCGGGAGCACAGATACGCAGTATTTT. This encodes CASSFSTGTSGSTDTQYF.

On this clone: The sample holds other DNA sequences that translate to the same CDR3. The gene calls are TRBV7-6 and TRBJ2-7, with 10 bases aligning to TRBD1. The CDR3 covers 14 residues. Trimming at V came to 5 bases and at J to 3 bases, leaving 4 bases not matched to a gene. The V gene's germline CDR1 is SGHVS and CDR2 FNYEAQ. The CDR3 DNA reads TGTGCCAGCAGCCCGAGGACAGGGGGCTACGAGCAGTACTTC. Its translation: CASSPRTGGYEQYF.

Here the CDR3 reads CAWSGGLAGADEQYF. CDR3 DNA sequence: TGTGCCTGGAGCGGTGGACTAGCGGGAGCGGATGAGCAGTACTTC. V gene TRBV30 combines with J gene TRBJ2-7, with TRBD2 identical over 13 bases. Germline CDR1 and CDR2: GTSNPN and SVGIG (reference sequence). The V segment lost 3 bases and the J segment 7 bases; nucleotides outside the gene matches: 9. The CDR3 consists of 15 residues.

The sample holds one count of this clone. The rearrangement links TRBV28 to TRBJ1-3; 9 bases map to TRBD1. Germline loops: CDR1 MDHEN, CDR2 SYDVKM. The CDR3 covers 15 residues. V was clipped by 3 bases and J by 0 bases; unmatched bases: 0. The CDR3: CASSLDRGSGNTIYF. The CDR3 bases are TGTGCCAGCAGTTTGGACAGGGGCTCTGGAAACACCATATATTTT.

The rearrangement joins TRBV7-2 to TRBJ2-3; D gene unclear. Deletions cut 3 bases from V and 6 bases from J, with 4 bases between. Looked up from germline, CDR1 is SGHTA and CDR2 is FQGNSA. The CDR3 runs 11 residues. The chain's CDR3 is CASSFGDTQYF. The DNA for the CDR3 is TGTGCCAGCAGCTTTGGGGATACGCAGTATTTT. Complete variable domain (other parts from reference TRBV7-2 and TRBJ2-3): GAGVSQSPSNKVTEKGKDVELRCDPISGHTALYWYRQSLGQGLEFLIYFQGNSAPDKSGLPSDRFSAERTGGSVSTLTIQRTQQEDSAVYLCASSFGDTQYFGPGTRLTVL.

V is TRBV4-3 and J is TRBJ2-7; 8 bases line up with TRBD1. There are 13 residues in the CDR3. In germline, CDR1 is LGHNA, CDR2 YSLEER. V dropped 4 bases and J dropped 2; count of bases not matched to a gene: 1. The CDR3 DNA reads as TGCGCCAGCAGCCGGGACAGGACCTACGAGCAGTACTTC. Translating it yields CASSRDRTYEQYF.

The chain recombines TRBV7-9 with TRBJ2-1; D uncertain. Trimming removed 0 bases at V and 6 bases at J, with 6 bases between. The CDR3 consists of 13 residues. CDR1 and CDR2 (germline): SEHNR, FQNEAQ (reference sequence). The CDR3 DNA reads TGTGCCAGCAGCTTAGCGGGCAGCAATGAGCAGTTCTTC. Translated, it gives CASSLAGSNEQFF.

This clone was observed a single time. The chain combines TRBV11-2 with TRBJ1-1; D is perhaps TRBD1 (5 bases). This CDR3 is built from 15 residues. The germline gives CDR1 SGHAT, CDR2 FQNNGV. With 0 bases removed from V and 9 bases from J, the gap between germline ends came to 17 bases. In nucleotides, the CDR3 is TGTGCCAGCAGCTTAGATCGGGCAGGGTCGAACAAAGCTTTCTTT. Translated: CASSLDRAGSNKAFF. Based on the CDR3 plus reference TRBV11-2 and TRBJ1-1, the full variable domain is EAGVAQSPRYKIIEKRQSVAFWCNPISGHATLYWYQQILGQGPKLLIQFQNNGVVDDSQLPKDRFSAERLKGVDSTLKIQPAKLEDSAVYLCASSLDRAGSNKAFFGQGTRLTVV.

CDR3 sequence: CASSTGVGADQPQHF. The CDR3 nucleotides are TGTGCCAGCAGCACAGGGGTCGGGGCAGATCAGCCCCAGCATTTT. The chain has TRBV11-2 and TRBJ1-5, with 7 bases that match TRBD1. The germline V gene encodes CDR1 SGHAT and CDR2 FQNNGV. CDR3 length equals 15 residues. The junction had 9 bases not matched to a gene; V was cut back by 5 bases and J by 5 bases. Variable domain in full (rest from reference TRBV11-2 and TRBJ1-5): EAGVAQSPRYKIIEKRQSVAFWCNPISGHATLYWYQQILGQGPKLLIQFQNNGVVDDSQLPKDRFSAERLKGVDSTLKIQPAKLEDSAVYLCASSTGVGADQPQHFGDGTRLSIL.